The 24 T cell receptor beta chains given below trace back to one sample, sequenced in a study of blood T cell repertoires in COVID-19. Generated by immunoSEQ multiplex PCR, the TCRdb table keeps only in-frame clones and is missing some. Of tens of thousands of clones in the sample, approximately 90% are singletons; the top ten hold about 3.8%. Sequenced sample: peripheral blood. Receptors were obtained from a human donor in a cohort sampled during active COVID-19.

The chain joins TRBV6-1 to TRBJ1-2; D remains ambiguous. This CDR3 has 15 residues. Per germline, CDR1 MNHNS and CDR2 SASEGT. V lost 2 bases and J lost 2, with 12 bases in between. In DNA, the CDR3 is TGTGCCAGCAGTGAAACGAGGCTCGACAACTATGGCTACACCTTC. Its translation: CASSETRLDNYGYTF.

This chain joins TRBV3-1 (or the pseudogene TRBV3-2) and TRBJ1-5; 8 bases line up with TRBD1. V trimming: 5 bases; J trimming: 16 bases; junction bases outside the gene matches: 7. Germline CDR1 LGHDT, CDR2 YNNKEL (reference sequence). This CDR3 contains 11 residues. The CDR3 reads CASSYPGTGHF. As DNA, the CDR3 is TGTGCCAGCAGCTACCCCGGGACAGGACATTTT.

The genes are TRBV7-8 and TRBJ1-3; 7 bases line up with TRBD1. Trimming removed 5 bases from V and 8 bases from J; junction bases left unmatched: 9. The length of the CDR3 is 14 residues. In germline, CDR1 is SGHVS, CDR2 FQNEAQ. CDR3: CASSPWTGSDTIYF. CDR3 DNA sequence: TGTGCCAGCAGCCCGTGGACAGGCTCAGACACCATATATTTT.

The chain links TRBV28 to TRBJ1-4; unclear D gene. The length of the CDR3 is 15 residues. CDR1 and CDR2 from the germline V gene are MDHEN and SYDVKM. The V and J ends lost 3 bases and 0 bases respectively, with 8 bases between them. CDR3 nucleotides: TGTGCCAGCAGTTTTGACTCGGCAACTAATGAAAAACTGTTTTTT. This codes for CASSFDSATNEKLFF.

The genes are TRBV12-3 or TRBV12-4 and TRBJ1-1; tentative D call: TRBD1 (6 bases). Between the trimmed V and J ends, which lost 4 bases and 10 bases, there was a span of 16 bases. The CDR3 length is 13 residues. The CDR3 DNA reads as TGTGCCAGCAGTTCCGGGACACCTTATGGAGCTTTCTTT. The encoded protein is CASSSGTPYGAFF.

The count of this clone is one. The chain combines TRBV6-4 with TRBJ1-2; TRBD1 aligns across 7 bases. Per the germline V gene, CDR1 is MRHNA and CDR2 is SNTAGT. V dropped 4 bases and J dropped 5; count of bases not matched to a gene: 4. The CDR3 is made up of 13 amino acids. CDR3 in amino acids: CASSGGQNYGYTF. CDR3 nucleotide sequence: TGTGCCAGCAGTGGGGGACAGAATTATGGCTACACCTTC.

The V and J genes are TRBV4-1 and TRBJ2-7, with D maybe TRBD2 (5 bases). CDR3 length equals 13 residues. Trimming cost V 10 bases and J 2 bases, with 15 bases left between them. Germline CDR1 reads MGHRA; CDR2 reads YSYEKL. The CDR3 DNA reads as TGCGCCACTTCCGCGGGTCTTACCTACGAGCAGTACTTC. This codes for CATSAGLTYEQYF.

The chain combines TRBV28 with TRBJ1-1, with 8 bases identical to TRBD1. The J segment lost 6 bases and the V segment lost 7 bases, leaving 4 bases of the junction unmatched. Germline CDR1 and CDR2: MDHEN and SYDVKM. The CDR3 totals 12 residues. The CDR3 region is CASKQGGSEAFF. CDR3 coding DNA: TGTGCCAGCAAACAGGGGGGGTCTGAAGCTTTCTTT.

The genes are TRBV6-5 and TRBJ1-2; 8 bases align to TRBD1. With V trimmed by 6 bases and J by 3 bases, 6 bases remained unmatched. The CDR3 has 14 residues. Germline values: CDR1 MNHEY, CDR2 SVGAGI. The CDR3 bases are TGTGCCAGCAGAAACACAGGGGGAGACTATGGCTACACCTTC. This translates into CASRNTGGDYGYTF.

The chain employs TRBV19 and TRBJ1-5; D possibly corresponds to TRBD1 (5 bases). This CDR3 has 16 residues. Trimming took 5 bases from V and 0 from J, leaving 14 bases between them. The germline CDR1 and CDR2 sequences are LNHDA and SQIVND (reference sequence). The CDR3 reads CASSPMTDYSNQPQHF. In nucleotides, the CDR3 is TGTGCCAGTAGTCCCATGACAGATTATAGCAATCAGCCCCAGCATTTT.

This clone is a singleton in its sample. The J gene is TRBJ2-5, the V gene TRBV4-3, with D maybe TRBD1 (5 bases). Trimming left V 0 bases short and J 5 bases short, with 19 bases between. The CDR3 is 17 amino acids. Per germline, CDR1 LGHNA and CDR2 YSLEER. The CDR3 sequence is CASSQDPDQGSLETQYF. CDR3 DNA sequence: TGCGCCAGCAGCCAAGATCCCGACCAGGGATCCCTGGAGACCCAGTACTTC.

The genes are TRBV7-9 and TRBJ1-5; tentatively, D is TRBD1 (6 bases). CDR1 and CDR2 (germline): SEHNR, FQNEAQ (reference sequence). The CDR3 consists of 15 residues. The V and J ends lost 4 bases and 4 bases respectively, with 14 bases between them. CDR3 protein: CASSSGGHSNQPQHF. In DNA form, the CDR3 reads TGTGCCAGCAGCTCGGGGGGACATTCTAATCAGCCCCAGCATTTT.

J is TRBJ2-1 and V is TRBV7-7, with D perhaps TRBD2 (9 bases). The CDR3 loop spans 16 amino acids. CDR1 is SSHAT, CDR2 FNYEAQ, per germline (reference sequence). V lost 2 bases, J lost 9 bases, and 20 bases lay in between. The CDR3, as DNA: TGTGCCAGCAGCTTATTCGGGCTAGCGGGACAGGCTGAGCAGTTCTTC. Amino acids: CASSLFGLAGQAEQFF. Looking up the rest from reference TRBV7-7 and TRBJ2-1 gives the full variable domain: GAGVSQSPRYKVTKRGQDVTLRCDPISSHATLYWYQQALGQGPEFLTYFNYEAQPDKSGLPSDRFSAERPEGSISTLTIQRTEQRDSAMYRCASSLFGLAGQAEQFFGPGTRLTVL.

The genes are TRBV19 and TRBJ2-3, with D possibly matching TRBD1 (6 bases). With 3 bases removed from V and 2 bases from J, the gap between germline ends came to 12 bases. The CDR3 length is 15 residues. Germline assignment: CDR1 LNHDA and CDR2 SQIVND (reference sequence). The CDR3 reads CASSMAGVYTDTQYF. CDR3 nucleotide sequence: TGTGCCAGTAGTATGGCAGGGGTCTACACAGATACGCAGTATTTT. Full variable domain (rest looked up from reference TRBV19 and TRBJ2-3): DGGITQSPKYLFRKEGQNVTLSCEQNLNHDAMYWYRQDPGQGLRLIYYSQIVNDFQKGDIAEGYSVSREKKESFPLTVTSAQKNPTAFYLCASSMAGVYTDTQYFGPGTRLTVL.

The V gene is TRBV6-5, the J gene TRBJ2-7; D is uncertain. Germline assignment: CDR1 MNHEY and CDR2 SVGAGI. V lost 2 bases, J lost 4 bases, and 9 bases lay in between. The CDR3 length is 13 residues. The CDR3 sequence: CASSYTDSYEQYF. DNA for the CDR3: TGTGCCAGCAGTTACACAGATTCTTACGAGCAGTACTTC.

The chain combines TRBV7-8 with TRBJ2-5, with TRBD2 as a possible D gene (5 bases). CDR3 size: 14 residues. Germline assignment: CDR1 SGHVS and CDR2 FQNEAQ. Trimming removed 2 bases from V and 0 bases from J, with 7 bases in between. This CDR3 reads CASSLSGYQETQYF. DNA for the CDR3: TGTGCCAGCAGCTTATCGGGGTACCAAGAGACCCAGTACTTC.

The chain is built from TRBV6-2 or TRBV6-3 and TRBJ1-5; 7 nucleotides agree with TRBD1. Unmatched junction bases numbered 6, after V lost 5 bases and J lost 2 bases. CDR1 is MNHEY and CDR2 is SVGEGT in the germline V gene. The CDR3 extends over 15 amino acids. CDR3 region: CASSDRVRGNQPQHF. CDR3 DNA: TGTGCCAGCAGTGACAGGGTAAGGGGCAATCAGCCCCAGCATTTT.

This clone was seen a single time. V gene TRBV6-1 combines with J gene TRBJ1-5; 8 positions agree with TRBD1. Per the germline V gene, CDR1 is MNHNS and CDR2 is SASEGT. This CDR3 comprises 15 residues. J lost 9 bases, V lost 3 bases, and 10 bases had no gene match. DNA of the CDR3: TGTGCCAGCAGTGACCAGGACAGGGCGTTGGGGCCCCAGCATTTT. It is translated as CASSDQDRALGPQHF.

The CDR3 nucleotides are TGTGCCAGCAGTTTCGGGATTTACAATGAGCAGTTCTTC. This codes for CASSFGIYNEQFF. The genes are TRBV27 and TRBJ2-1; a possible D gene is TRBD2 (5 bases). The CDR3 runs to 13 residues. Germline V gives CDR1 MNHEY, CDR2 SMNVEV (reference sequence). The V and J ends lost 3 bases and 4 bases respectively, with 7 bases between them.

This clone was counted a few times. V usage is TRBV25-1 and J usage is TRBJ1-1; 9 bases match TRBD1. The V gene end was trimmed by 6 bases and the J gene end by 3 bases; junction bases not matched to a gene: 2. The germline V gene has CDR1 MGHDK and CDR2 SYGVNS. This CDR3 has 13 residues. DNA of the CDR3: TGTGCCAGCAGGGGACAGGGAGACACTGAAGCTTTCTTT. Encoded protein: CASRGQGDTEAFF.

The rearrangement links TRBV9 to TRBJ2-7; D perhaps matches TRBD2 (5 bases). The CDR3 sequence is 13 residues long. The V gene lost 2 bases and the J gene lost 2 bases, with 8 bases spanning the gap. Germline CDR1 and CDR2: SGDLS and YYNGEE. This CDR3 reads CASSVGGTYEQYF. For the CDR3, the DNA is TGTGCCAGCAGCGTCGGAGGTACCTACGAGCAGTACTTC.

The chain links TRBV2 to TRBJ1-1; D uncertain. Germline CDR1 SNHLY, CDR2 FYNNEI. The CDR3 covers 15 residues. Trimming left V 8 bases short and J 0 bases short, with 16 bases between. The CDR3 region is CASGQARDMNTEAFF. The CDR3 coding sequence is TGTGCCAGCGGCCAAGCCCGGGATATGAACACTGAAGCTTTCTTT.

CDR3 loop: CATSHSGTSYNEQFF. The CDR3 nucleotides are TGTGCCACCAGTCACTCGGGAACCTCCTACAATGAGCAGTTCTTC. The chain joins TRBV24-1 to TRBJ2-1; TRBD2 is a possible D gene (5 bases). In germline, CDR1 is KGHDR, CDR2 SFDVKD. The CDR3 covers 15 residues. V dropped 6 bases and J dropped 0 bases, with 11 bases sitting between them.

The chain uses TRBV28 and TRBJ2-5, with 10 bases matching TRBD1. CDR1 and CDR2 (germline): MDHEN, SYDVKM. Trimming removed 5 bases from V and 1 base from J; junction bases left unmatched: 1. This CDR3 has 14 amino acids. This CDR3 reads CASSRTGGQETQYF. Written as DNA, the CDR3 is TGTGCCAGCAGTAGGACAGGGGGCCAAGAGACCCAGTACTTC.